Listed below are T cell receptor beta chains from one sample, sequenced in a study of blood T cell repertoires in COVID-19. Sequenced by immunoSEQ multiplex PCR; TCRdb stores in-frame clones only, minus some. This sample has some 400,000 clones, with around 87% found just once. The sequenced material came from peripheral blood. The receptors originated from a woman younger than 45 with COVID-19, enrolled during active disease. The CDR3 runs from the conserved cysteine through the conserved F or W.

>TRBV11-3
CASSLDGQNNSPLHF
>TRBV5-4
CASRTGGTTDTQYF
>TRBV5-6
CASSLKVNRAYEQYF
>TRBV7-2
CASSPRAGEGETQYF
>TRBV18
CASSPTDRGYGYTF
>TRBV27
CASPSKGGTEAFF
>TRBV6-4
CASGGDTQYF
>TRBV11-2
CASSSYGLGANVLTF
>TRBV24-1
CATSTGTGDEQYF
>TRBV20-1
CSASRGTEAFF
>TRBV4-1
CASSQARQGSTDTQYF
>TRBV30
CACRGPGNTIYF
>TRBV19
CASSLAGPSYNEQFF
>TRBV11-2
CASGLLGLGGNEQFF
>TRBV10-3
CAITPVAGGSDTQYF
>TRBV7-9
CASSTDRVHYGYTF
>TRBV19
CASSIKGVGDTQYF
>TRBV3-1/TRBV3-2
CASSATAFTGNTIYF
>TRBV24-1
CATSDSPGGGIAEAFF
>TRBV28
CASSFLDRGNQPQHF
>TRBV29-1
CSVVLAGRDTQYF
>TRBV6-5
CASNRGVWDSPLHF
>TRBV28
CASTSGTSGGPQFF
>TRBV15
CATSRGLGQGNTGELFF
>TRBV11-3
CASSGRGVWDEQFF
>TRBV10-3
CAINPGLAGPEQYF
>TRBV19
CASNREGHGGEQFF
>TRBV5-1
CAGSTGTGGDEQFF
>TRBV3-1/TRBV3-2
CASSQMGGLSRAQYF
>TRBV6-6
CASSKKGDEQFF
>TRBV5-5
CASSLDFWTGGHEQYF
>TRBV5-4
CASSSRVDTQYF
>TRBV27
CASSLAANTWSSYEQYF
>TRBV29-1
CSVGADTQYF
>TRBV10-3
CAISDSSDHNEQFF
>TRBV6-5
CASRYPGQYYGYTF
>TRBV7-2
CASSGRGRGGNQPQHF